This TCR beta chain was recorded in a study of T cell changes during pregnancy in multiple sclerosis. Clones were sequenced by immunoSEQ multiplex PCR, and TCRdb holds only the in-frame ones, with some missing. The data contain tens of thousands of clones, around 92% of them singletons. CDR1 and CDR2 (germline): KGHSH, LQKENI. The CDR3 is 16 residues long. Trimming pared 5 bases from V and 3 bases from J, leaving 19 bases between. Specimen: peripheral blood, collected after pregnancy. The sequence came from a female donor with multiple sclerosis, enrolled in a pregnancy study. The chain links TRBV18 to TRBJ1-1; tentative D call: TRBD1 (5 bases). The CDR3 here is CASSSYISSGDTEAFF. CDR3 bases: TGTGCCAGCTCATCCTATATAAGCTCGGGGGACACTGAAGCTTTCTTT.